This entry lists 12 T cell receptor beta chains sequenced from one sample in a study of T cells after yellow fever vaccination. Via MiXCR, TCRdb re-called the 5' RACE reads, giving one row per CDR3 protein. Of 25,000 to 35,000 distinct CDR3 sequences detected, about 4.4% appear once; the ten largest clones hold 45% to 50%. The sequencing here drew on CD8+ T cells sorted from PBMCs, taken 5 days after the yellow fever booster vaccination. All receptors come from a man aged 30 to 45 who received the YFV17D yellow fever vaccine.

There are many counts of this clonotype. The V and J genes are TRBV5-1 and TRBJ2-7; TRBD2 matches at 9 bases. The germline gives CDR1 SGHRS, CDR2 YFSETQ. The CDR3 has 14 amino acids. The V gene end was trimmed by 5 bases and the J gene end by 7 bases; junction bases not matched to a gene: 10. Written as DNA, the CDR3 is TGCGCCAGCAGAACAGGTGAACTAGCGGGTGAGCAGTACTTC. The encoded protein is CASRTGELAGEQYF.

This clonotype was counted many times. The CDR3 sequence: CSARESDTQYF. The CDR3, as DNA: TGCAGTGCTAGGGAGTCAGATACGCAGTATTTT. The V call is TRBV20-1, the J call TRBJ2-3; D not certain. The CDR3 totals 11 residues. Deletions cut 3 bases from V and 4 bases from J, with 5 bases between. Germline V gives CDR1 DFQATT, CDR2 SNEGSKA (reference sequence).

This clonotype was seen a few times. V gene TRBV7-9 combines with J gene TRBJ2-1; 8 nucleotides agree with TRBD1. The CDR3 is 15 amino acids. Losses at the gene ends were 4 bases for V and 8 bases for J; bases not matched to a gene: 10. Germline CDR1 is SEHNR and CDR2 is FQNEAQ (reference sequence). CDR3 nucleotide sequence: TGTGCCAGCAGCTCGTCCCGGGACAGGTCCGATGAGCAGTTCTTC. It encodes CASSSSRDRSDEQFF.

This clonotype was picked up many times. Written as DNA, the CDR3 is TGTGCCAGTAGTATCGGGACAGGCGAAAGCTCCTACAATGAGCAGTTCTTC. Protein product: CASSIGTGESSYNEQFF. This sequence joins TRBV19 and TRBJ2-1; 8 bases match TRBD1. The CDR3 contains 17 residues. Per the germline V gene, CDR1 is LNHDA and CDR2 is SQIVND (reference sequence). Losses at the gene ends were 3 bases for V and 0 bases for J; bases not matched to a gene: 7.

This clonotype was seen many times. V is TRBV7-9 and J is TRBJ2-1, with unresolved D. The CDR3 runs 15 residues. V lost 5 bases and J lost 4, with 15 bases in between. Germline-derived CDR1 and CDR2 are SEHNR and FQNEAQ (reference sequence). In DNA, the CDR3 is TGTGCCAGCAGCCCTCATACGTCCCCTTACAATGAGCAGTTCTTC. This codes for CASSPHTSPYNEQFF.

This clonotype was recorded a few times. In nucleotides, the CDR3 is TGTGCCAGCAGTTTTCTAGATAGGGAAGAGACCCAGTACTTC. Protein: CASSFLDREETQYF. The gene calls are TRBV12-3 or TRBV12-4 and TRBJ2-5; D is undetermined. This CDR3 contains 14 residues. Between the trimmed V and J ends, which lost 3 bases and 3 bases, there was a span of 11 bases.

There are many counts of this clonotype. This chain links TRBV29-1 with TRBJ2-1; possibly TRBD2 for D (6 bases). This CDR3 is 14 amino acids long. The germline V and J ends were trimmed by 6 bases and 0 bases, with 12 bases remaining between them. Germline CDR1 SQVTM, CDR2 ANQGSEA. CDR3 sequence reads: CSVGGLSSYNEQFF. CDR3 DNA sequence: TGCAGCGTCGGAGGGCTGAGCTCCTACAATGAGCAGTTCTTC.

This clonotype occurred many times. The CDR3 loop is CASSQGDTEAFF. The CDR3 bases are TGTGCCAGCAGCCAAGGAGATACTGAAGCTTTCTTT. The rearrangement joins TRBV14 to TRBJ1-1; D remains unclear. The CDR3 has 12 amino acids. Trimming pared 1 base from V and 5 bases from J, leaving 5 bases between. Looked up from germline, CDR1 is SGHDN and CDR2 is FVKESK.

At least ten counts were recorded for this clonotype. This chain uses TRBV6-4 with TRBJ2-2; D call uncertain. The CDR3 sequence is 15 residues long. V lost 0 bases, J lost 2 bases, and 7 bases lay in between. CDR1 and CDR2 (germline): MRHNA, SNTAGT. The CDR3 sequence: CASSDSAGNTGELFF. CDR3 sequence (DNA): TGTGCCAGCAGTGACTCAGCTGGAAACACCGGGGAGCTGTTTTTT.

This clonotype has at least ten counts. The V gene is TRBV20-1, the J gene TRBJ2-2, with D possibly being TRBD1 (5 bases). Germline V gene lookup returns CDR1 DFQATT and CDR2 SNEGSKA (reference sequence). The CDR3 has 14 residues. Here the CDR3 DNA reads TGCAGACCCACAGGTCCCTTTAACACCGGGGAGCTGTTTTTT. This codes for CRPTGPFNTGELFF.

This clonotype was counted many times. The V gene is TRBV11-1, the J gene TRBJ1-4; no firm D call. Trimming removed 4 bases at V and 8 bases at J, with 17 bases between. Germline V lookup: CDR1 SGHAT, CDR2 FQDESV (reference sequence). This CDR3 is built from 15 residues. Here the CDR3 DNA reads TGTGCCAGCAGCTACGATGGAAGGCCGATAGAAAAACTGTTTTTT. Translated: CASSYDGRPIEKLFF.

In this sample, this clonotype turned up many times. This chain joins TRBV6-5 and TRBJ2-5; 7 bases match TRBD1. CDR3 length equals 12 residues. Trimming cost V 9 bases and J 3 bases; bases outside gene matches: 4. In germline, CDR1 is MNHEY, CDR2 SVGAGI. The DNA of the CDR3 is TGTGCCAGTACCGGGACAGAAGAGACCCAGTACTTC. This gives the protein CASTGTEETQYF.